The 24 T cell receptor beta chains below come from one sample, sequenced in a study of blood T cell repertoires in COVID-19. Sequencing was performed with immunoSEQ multiplex PCR; in TCRdb, only in-frame clones are kept and a portion is missing. Among 490,000 or so clones listed, about 85% were seen once. The sequenced sample consisted of PBMCs or T cells enriched from blood (not recorded which). The source is a woman aged 55-70 years who had recovered from COVID-19.

The V call is TRBV5-1, the J call TRBJ2-3; TRBD2 agrees at 8 bases. CDR3 length: 17 amino acids. V dropped 2 bases and J dropped 2; count of bases not matched to a gene: 10. Germline V gene lookup returns CDR1 SGHRS and CDR2 YFSETQ. The CDR3 loop is CASSFQPGGGLTDTQYF. CDR3 coding DNA: TGCGCCAGCAGCTTTCAACCCGGGGGGGGCCTCACAGATACGCAGTATTTT. The full variable domain, rest sourced from reference TRBV5-1 and TRBJ2-3, is KAGVTQTPRYLIKTRGQQVTLSCSPISGHRSVSWYQQTPGQGLQFLFEYFSETQRNKGNFPGRFSGRQFSNSRSEMNVSTLELGDSALYLCASSFQPGGGLTDTQYFGPGTRLTVL.

The chain carries TRBV2 and TRBJ2-7, with D maybe TRBD2 (5 bases). V gave up 3 bases and J gave up 0 bases, with 9 bases separating them. This CDR3 spans 14 amino acids. Germline CDR1 SNHLY, CDR2 FYNNEI. The CDR3 loop is CASSEEAYSYEQYF. DNA of the CDR3: TGTGCCAGCAGTGAGGAGGCCTACTCCTACGAGCAGTACTTC.

V is TRBV5-6 and J is TRBJ1-4; 10 bases are a match to TRBD1. The CDR3 runs to 12 residues. Germline V CDR1 and CDR2: SGHDT, YYEEEE. J lost 10 bases, V lost 6 bases, and 3 bases had no gene match. The CDR3: CASTDRGRKLFF. CDR3 nucleotide sequence: TGTGCCAGCACTGACAGGGGGCGAAAACTGTTTTTT. The full variable domain, in which reference TRBV5-6 and TRBJ1-4 provide the parts outside the CDR3, is DAGVTQSPTHLIKTRGQQVTLRCSPKSGHDTVSWYQQALGQGPQFIFQYYEEEERQRGNFPDRFSGHQFPNYSSELNVNALLLGDSALYLCASTDRGRKLFFGSGTQLSVL.

The chain joins TRBV5-5 to TRBJ1-1; 7 bases align to TRBD1. In germline, CDR1 is SGHKS, CDR2 YYEKEE (reference sequence). V was clipped by 1 base and J by 7 bases; unmatched bases: 7. The CDR3 sequence is 14 residues long. CDR3 coding DNA: TGTGCCAGCAGCTTGTTGCCGACAGGGCTTGAAGCTTTCTTT. Translated: CASSLLPTGLEAFF.

This clone is a singleton in its sample. The chain combines TRBV7-9 with TRBJ2-3; D remains unclear. The germline gives CDR1 SEHNR, CDR2 FQNEAQ (reference sequence). This CDR3 comprises 18 residues. Trimming took off 2 bases at V and 2 bases at J, with 20 bases between the two ends. CDR3 coding DNA: TGTGCCAGCAGCTTAACAGTGCAGACACACCTCCCCACAGATACGCAGTATTTT. This translates into CASSLTVQTHLPTDTQYF. Drawing the rest from reference TRBV7-9 and TRBJ2-3, the complete variable domain is DTGVSQNPRHKITKRGQNVTFRCDPISEHNRLYWYRQTLGQGPEFLTYFQNEAQLEKSRLLSDRFSAERPKGSFSTLEIQRTEQGDSAMYLCASSLTVQTHLPTDTQYFGPGTRLTVL.

J is TRBJ2-7 and V is TRBV4-1, with 9 positions matching TRBD2. V was pared by 4 bases and J by 6 bases, with 16 bases of the junction left unmatched. CDR3 size: 17 residues. CDR1 is MGHRA and CDR2 is YSYEKL in the germline V gene. The CDR3 loop is CASSRQVTSGGPSEQYF. DNA for the CDR3: TGCGCCAGCAGCCGCCAGGTGACGAGCGGGGGGCCGTCCGAGCAGTACTTC.

Of note for this clone: One end of the junction fails to match germline, which may point to a read error. This chain links TRBV23-1 with TRBJ1-2; no reliable D call. TRBV23-1 is assigned to the ORF class and has an uncertain function. The CDR3 is 17 amino acids. For the CDR3, the DNA is TGCGCCAGCAGTCTAGTGAGCAGCCTTTACCCTTACTACGGCTACACCTTC. This gives the protein CASSLVSSLYPYYGYTF.

CDR3 coding DNA: TGTGCCAGCAGCTTCAGGGTGTGGGGCACAGATACGCAGTATTTT. This gives the protein CASSFRVWGTDTQYF. V gene TRBV7-2 combines with J gene TRBJ2-3; D is perhaps TRBD1 (5 bases). The V gene lost 3 bases and the J gene lost 1 base, with 11 bases spanning the gap. In germline, CDR1 is SGHTA, CDR2 FQGNSA. This CDR3 region has 15 residues.

This chain joins TRBV2 and TRBJ2-4; possibly TRBD2 for D (7 bases). The CDR3 has 16 residues. The V end lost 4 bases, the J end lost 2 bases, and 15 bases lay between the germline ends. Germline V gene data show CDR1 as SNHLY and CDR2 as FYNNEI. The CDR3 coding sequence is TGTGCCAGCAGTGCGCTGTGGGGGGGCCCCAAAAACATTCAGTACTTC. It codes for CASSALWGGPKNIQYF.

The chain couples TRBV10-3 to TRBJ2-2; perhaps TRBD2 as D (7 bases). Germline V gene data show CDR1 as ENHRY and CDR2 as SYGVKD. The length of the CDR3 is 16 residues. Trimming stripped 4 bases from V and 0 bases from J, with 12 bases between. The CDR3: CAISGREGANTGELFF. The CDR3 nucleotides read TGTGCCATCAGTGGGAGGGAGGGGGCGAACACCGGGGAGCTGTTTTTT.

In regard to this clone: The identical CDR3 is also encoded by other nucleotide sequences in the sample. The chain carries TRBV5-5 and TRBJ1-5; 9 nucleotides line up with TRBD1. Trimming removed 0 bases from V and 5 bases from J; junction bases left unmatched: 3. The CDR3 spans 15 residues. CDR1 is SGHKS, CDR2 YYEKEE, per germline (reference sequence). In nucleotides, the CDR3 is TGTGCCAGCAGCTTGGCGGGACAGGGACATCAGCCCCAGCATTTT. Translation: CASSLAGQGHQPQHF.

The chain employs TRBV2 and TRBJ2-6; 11 positions match TRBD1. The CDR3 runs to 16 residues. With V trimmed by 8 bases and J by 2 bases, 5 bases remained unmatched. The V gene's germline CDR1 is SNHLY and CDR2 FYNNEI. CDR3 residues: CASVGDRGTGANVLTF. The DNA for the CDR3 is TGTGCCAGCGTCGGGGACAGGGGGACTGGGGCCAACGTCCTGACTTTC.

The chain has TRBV18 and TRBJ2-3; no clear D gene. In germline, CDR1 is KGHSH, CDR2 LQKENI. V lost 2 bases to trimming and J lost 0 bases, with 9 bases between them. CDR3 length equals 15 residues. The CDR3 nucleotides read TGTGCCAGCTCACCAAGTCAGACTAGCACAGATACGCAGTATTTT. Its translation: CASSPSQTSTDTQYF.

The gene calls are TRBV6-5 and TRBJ1-1, with a tentative D call TRBD1 (6 bases). This CDR3 contains 13 residues. The V gene's germline CDR1 is MNHEY and CDR2 SVGAGI. The V end lost 2 bases, the J end lost 7 bases, and 11 bases lay between the germline ends. CDR3 sequence: CASSYQGHLEAFF. The CDR3, as DNA: TGTGCCAGCAGTTACCAGGGACACCTTGAAGCTTTCTTT.

The V call is TRBV14, the J call TRBJ1-6; D gene unclear. This CDR3 is 13 amino acids long. Germline CDR1 and CDR2: SGHDN and FVKESK. V shed 1 base and J shed 9 bases, with 7 bases lying between them. In DNA, the CDR3 is TGTGCCAGCAGCCAAGGGAGATCTTCACCCCTCCACTTT. It yields the protein CASSQGRSSPLHF.

This clone has just one count. The same CDR3 can be traced to other DNA sequences in this sample. The rearrangement links TRBV24-1 to TRBJ2-3; 7 positions agree with TRBD1. The CDR3 consists of 14 residues. Germline V lookup: CDR1 KGHDR, CDR2 SFDVKD. Trimming took 3 bases from V and 6 from J; bases not matched to a gene: 5. The CDR3 region has the DNA TGTGCCACCAGTGATCCCAGGGGGACGGATACGCAGTATTTT. It is translated as CATSDPRGTDTQYF.

This chain connects TRBV24-1 to TRBJ1-2; no definite D call. CDR3 length: 12 amino acids. Germline assignment: CDR1 KGHDR and CDR2 SFDVKD. V lost 3 bases and J lost 8, with 9 bases in between. The CDR3 DNA follows: TGTGCCACCAGTGATGAGGGAGGCGGCTACACCTTC. The encoded protein is CATSDEGGGYTF.

The rearrangement joins TRBV6-1 to TRBJ2-7, with 12 nucleotides matching TRBD1. CDR1 MNHNS and CDR2 SASEGT come from the germline V gene. The ends lost 1 base at V and 2 bases at J; junction bases unmatched: 15. This CDR3 comprises 20 residues. The CDR3 loop reads CASSEVGGRDRGRRAYEQYV. As DNA, the CDR3 is TGTGCCAGCAGTGAAGTTGGGGGCCGGGACAGGGGGCGCAGGGCCTACGAGCAGTACGTC.

The chain combines TRBV3-1 (or the pseudogene TRBV3-2) with TRBJ2-7, with a possible D match to TRBD2 (6 bases). This CDR3 is built from 18 residues. V shed 5 bases and J shed 3 bases, with 26 bases lying between them. Germline V gene lookup returns CDR1 LGHDT and CDR2 YNNKEL (reference sequence). The CDR3 protein is CASSSGARRQSKNYEQYV. In nucleotides, the CDR3 is TGTGCCAGCAGCTCGGGAGCTCGGAGACAGTCTAAAAACTACGAGCAGTACGTC.

The chain joins TRBV10-2 to TRBJ2-1; the D is unclear. The V and J ends lost 6 bases and 1 base respectively, with 7 bases between them. CDR3 size: 13 residues. Per germline, CDR1 WSHSY and CDR2 SAAADI. CDR3 region: CASRASSYNEQFF. The CDR3 DNA sequence: TGCGCCAGCAGGGCTAGTTCCTACAATGAGCAGTTCTTC.

The rearrangement uses TRBV5-6 and TRBJ1-5; TRBD1 matches 10 bases. Trimming cost V 3 bases and J 4 bases; bases outside gene matches: 4. Germline V gene data show CDR1 as SGHDT and CDR2 as YYEEEE. The CDR3 covers 15 residues. CDR3 amino acids: CASSSRDRGNQPQHF. CDR3 bases: TGTGCCAGCAGCTCCCGGGACAGGGGAAATCAGCCCCAGCATTTT.

The gene calls are TRBV7-8 and TRBJ1-3; D uncertain. CDR3 length: 15 residues. V lost 5 bases and J 1 base, leaving 12 bases between the germline ends. CDR1 and CDR2 (germline): SGHVS, FQNEAQ. The CDR3 sequence is CASSPDEVSGNTIYF. The CDR3 DNA is TGTGCCAGCAGCCCCGACGAGGTTTCTGGAAACACCATATATTTT.

The genes are TRBV2 and TRBJ2-3; 8 bases align to TRBD1. This CDR3 has 15 residues. Germline V CDR1 and CDR2: SNHLY, FYNNEI. Losses at the gene ends were 3 bases for V and 1 base for J; bases not matched to a gene: 3. The CDR3 spells CASSELQGGTDTQYF. CDR3 DNA: TGTGCCAGCAGTGAGTTACAGGGGGGCACAGATACGCAGTATTTT.

The chain recombines TRBV2 with TRBJ1-5, with unresolved D. Trimming cost V 6 bases and J 3 bases, with 12 bases left between them. The germline V gene encodes CDR1 SNHLY and CDR2 FYNNEI. The CDR3 consists of 14 residues. This CDR3 reads CASSPAAFNQPQHF. For the CDR3, the DNA is TGTGCCAGCAGCCCCGCGGCGTTCAATCAGCCCCAGCATTTT.